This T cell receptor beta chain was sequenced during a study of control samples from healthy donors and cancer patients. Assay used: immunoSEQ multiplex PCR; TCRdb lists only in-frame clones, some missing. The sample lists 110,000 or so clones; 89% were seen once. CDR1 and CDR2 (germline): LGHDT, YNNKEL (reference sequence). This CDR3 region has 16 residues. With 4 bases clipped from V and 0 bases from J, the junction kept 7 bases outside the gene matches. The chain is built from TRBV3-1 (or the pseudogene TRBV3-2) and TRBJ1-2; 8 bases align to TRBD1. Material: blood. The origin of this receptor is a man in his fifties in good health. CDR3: CASSPWDRSSNYGYTF. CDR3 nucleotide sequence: TGTGCCAGCAGCCCCTGGGACAGGTCATCTAACTATGGCTACACCTTC.